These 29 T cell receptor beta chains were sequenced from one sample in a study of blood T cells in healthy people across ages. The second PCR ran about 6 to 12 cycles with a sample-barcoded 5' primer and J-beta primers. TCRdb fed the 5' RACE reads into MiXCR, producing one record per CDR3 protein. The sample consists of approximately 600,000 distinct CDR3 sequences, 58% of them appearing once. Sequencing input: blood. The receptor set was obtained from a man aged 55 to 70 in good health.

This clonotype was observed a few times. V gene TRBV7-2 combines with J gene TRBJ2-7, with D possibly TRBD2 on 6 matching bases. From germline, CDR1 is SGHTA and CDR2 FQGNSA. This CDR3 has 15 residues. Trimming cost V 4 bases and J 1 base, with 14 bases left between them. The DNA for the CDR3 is TGTGCCAGCAGCTCCCCCGGGGGACGGTCCTACGAGCAGTACTTC. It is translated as CASSSPGGRSYEQYF. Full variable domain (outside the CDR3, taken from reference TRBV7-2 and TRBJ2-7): GAGVSQSPSNKVTEKGKDVELRCDPISGHTALYWYRQSLGQGLEFLIYFQGNSAPDKSGLPSDRFSAERTGGSVSTLTIQRTQQEDSAVYLCASSSPGGRSYEQYFGPGTRLTVT.

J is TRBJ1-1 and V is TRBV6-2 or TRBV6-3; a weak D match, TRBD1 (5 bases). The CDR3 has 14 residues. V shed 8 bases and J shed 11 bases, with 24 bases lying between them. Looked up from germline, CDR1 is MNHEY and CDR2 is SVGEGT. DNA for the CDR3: TGTGCCAGCGGCGGCAATGGGGGACGGGAAAAGGCTTTCTTT. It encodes CASGGNGGREKAFF.

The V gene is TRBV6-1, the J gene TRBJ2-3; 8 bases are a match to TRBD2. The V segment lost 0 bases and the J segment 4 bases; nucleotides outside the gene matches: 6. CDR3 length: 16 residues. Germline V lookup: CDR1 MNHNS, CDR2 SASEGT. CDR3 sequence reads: CASSEARGGGSDTQYF. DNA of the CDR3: TGTGCCAGCAGTGAAGCCCGGGGGGGTGGTTCAGATACGCAGTATTTT.

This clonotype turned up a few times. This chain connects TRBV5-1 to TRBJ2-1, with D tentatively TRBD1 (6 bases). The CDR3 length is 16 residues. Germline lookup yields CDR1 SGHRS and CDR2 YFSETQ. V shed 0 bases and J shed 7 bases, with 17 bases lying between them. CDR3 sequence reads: CASSLEGDGVLNEQFF. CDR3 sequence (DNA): TGCGCCAGCAGCTTGGAGGGGGACGGCGTCCTAAATGAGCAGTTCTTC.

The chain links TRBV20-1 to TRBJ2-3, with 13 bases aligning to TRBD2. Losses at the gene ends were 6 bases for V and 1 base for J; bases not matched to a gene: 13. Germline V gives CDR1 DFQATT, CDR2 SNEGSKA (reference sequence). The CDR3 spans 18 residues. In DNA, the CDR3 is TGCAGTGCCGAAGGACTAGCGGGGGAGGAAGCGGGCACAGATACGCAGTATTTT. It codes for CSAEGLAGEEAGTDTQYF.

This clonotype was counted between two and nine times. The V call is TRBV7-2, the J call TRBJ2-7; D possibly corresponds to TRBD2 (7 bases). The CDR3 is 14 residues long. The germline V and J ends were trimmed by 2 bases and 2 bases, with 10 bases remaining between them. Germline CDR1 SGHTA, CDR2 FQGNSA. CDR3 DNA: TGTGCCAGCAGCTTACAAGGGGGGGCCTACGAGCAGTACTTC. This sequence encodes CASSLQGGAYEQYF.

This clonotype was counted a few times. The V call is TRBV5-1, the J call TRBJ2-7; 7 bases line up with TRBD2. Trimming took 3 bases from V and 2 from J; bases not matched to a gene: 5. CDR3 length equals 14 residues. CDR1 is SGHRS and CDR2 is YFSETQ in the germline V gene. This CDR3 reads CASSWEGPTYEQYF. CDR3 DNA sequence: TGCGCCAGCAGCTGGGAGGGACCCACCTACGAGCAGTACTTC.

The CDR3 DNA reads as TGCGCCAGCAGTCTCCCGGGACGGCCCTATGGCTACACCTTC. It codes for CASSLPGRPYGYTF. V usage is TRBV4-1 and J usage is TRBJ1-2, with a possible D match to TRBD1 (5 bases). The CDR3 contains 14 residues. Looked up from germline, CDR1 is MGHRA and CDR2 is YSYEKL. V was cut by 6 bases and J by 4 bases, with 15 bases left in between.

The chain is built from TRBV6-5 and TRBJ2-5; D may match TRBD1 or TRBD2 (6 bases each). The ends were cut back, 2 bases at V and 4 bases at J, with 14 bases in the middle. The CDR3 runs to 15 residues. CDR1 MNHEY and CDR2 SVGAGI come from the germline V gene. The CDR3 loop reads CASSYGGPLGETQYF. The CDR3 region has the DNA TGTGCCAGCAGTTACGGGGGGCCCCTCGGAGAGACCCAGTACTTC.

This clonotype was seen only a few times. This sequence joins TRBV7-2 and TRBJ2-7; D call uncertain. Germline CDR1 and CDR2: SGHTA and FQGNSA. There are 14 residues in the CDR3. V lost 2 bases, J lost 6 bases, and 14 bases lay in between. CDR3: CASSLNVGLLEQYF. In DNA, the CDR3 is TGTGCCAGCAGCTTAAATGTCGGGCTTCTCGAGCAGTACTTC.

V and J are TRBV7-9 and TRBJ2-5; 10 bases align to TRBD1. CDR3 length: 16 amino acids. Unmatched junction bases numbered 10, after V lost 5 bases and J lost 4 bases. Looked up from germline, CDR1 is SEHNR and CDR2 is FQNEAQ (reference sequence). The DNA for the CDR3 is TGTGCCAGCAGCCCCGTTCCGGGACAGGGGTCAGAGACCCAGTACTTC. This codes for CASSPVPGQGSETQYF.

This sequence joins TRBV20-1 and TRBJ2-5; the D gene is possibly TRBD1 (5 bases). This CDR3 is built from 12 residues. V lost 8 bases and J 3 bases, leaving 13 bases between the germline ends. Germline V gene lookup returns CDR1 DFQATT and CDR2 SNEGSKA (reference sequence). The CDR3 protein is CSSKTAEETQYF. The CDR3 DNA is TGCAGTTCGAAGACAGCTGAAGAGACCCAGTACTTC.

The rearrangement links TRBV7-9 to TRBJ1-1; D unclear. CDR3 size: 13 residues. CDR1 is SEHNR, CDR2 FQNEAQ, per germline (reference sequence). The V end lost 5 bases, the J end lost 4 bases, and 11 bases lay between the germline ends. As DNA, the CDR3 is TGTGCCAGCAGCCAGGAGGCGGGCACTGAAGCTTTCTTT. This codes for CASSQEAGTEAFF. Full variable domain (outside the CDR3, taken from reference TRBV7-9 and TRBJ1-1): DTGVSQNPRHKITKRGQNVTFRCDPISEHNRLYWYRQTLGQGPEFLTYFQNEAQLEKSRLLSDRFSAERPKGSFSTLEIQRTEQGDSAMYLCASSQEAGTEAFFGQGTRLTVV.

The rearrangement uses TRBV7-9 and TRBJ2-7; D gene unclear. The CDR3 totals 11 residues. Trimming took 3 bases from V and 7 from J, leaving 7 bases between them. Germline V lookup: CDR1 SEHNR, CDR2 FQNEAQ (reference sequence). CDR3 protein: CASSLKDEQYF. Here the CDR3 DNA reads TGTGCCAGCAGCTTGAAAGATGAGCAGTACTTC.

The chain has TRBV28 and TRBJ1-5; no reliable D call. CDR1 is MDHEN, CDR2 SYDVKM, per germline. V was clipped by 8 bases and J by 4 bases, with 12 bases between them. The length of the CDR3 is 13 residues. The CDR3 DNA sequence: TGTGCCAGCCTCCGGGCTACGAATCAGCCCCAGCATTTT. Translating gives CASLRATNQPQHF.

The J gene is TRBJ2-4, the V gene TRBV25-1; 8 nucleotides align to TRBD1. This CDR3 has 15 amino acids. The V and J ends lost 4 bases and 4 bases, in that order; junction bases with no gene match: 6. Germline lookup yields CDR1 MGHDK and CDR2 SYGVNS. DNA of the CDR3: TGTGCCAGCAGTGTCCCAGGGGGCCTTAAAAACATTCAGTACTTC. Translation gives CASSVPGGLKNIQYF.

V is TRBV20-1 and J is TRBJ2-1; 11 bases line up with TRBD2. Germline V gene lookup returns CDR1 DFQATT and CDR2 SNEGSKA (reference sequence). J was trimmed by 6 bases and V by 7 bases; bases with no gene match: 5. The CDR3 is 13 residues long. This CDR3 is CSVISGGGNEQFF. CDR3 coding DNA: TGCAGTGTTATTAGCGGGGGGGGCAATGAGCAGTTCTTC.

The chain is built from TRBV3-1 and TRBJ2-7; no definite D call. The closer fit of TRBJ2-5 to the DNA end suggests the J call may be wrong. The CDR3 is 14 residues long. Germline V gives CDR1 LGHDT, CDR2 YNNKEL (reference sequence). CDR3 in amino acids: CASSRSQIQETQYF. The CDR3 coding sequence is TGTGCCAGCAGCCGATCACAGATACAAGAGACCCAGTACTTC.

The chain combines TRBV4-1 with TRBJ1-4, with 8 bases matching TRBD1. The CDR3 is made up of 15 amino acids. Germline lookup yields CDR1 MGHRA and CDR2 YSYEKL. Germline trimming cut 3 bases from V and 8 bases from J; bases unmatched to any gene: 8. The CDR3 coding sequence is TGCGCCAGCAGCCACCTCCAGGGGGCGGTAGAAAAACTGTTTTTT. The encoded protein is CASSHLQGAVEKLFF.

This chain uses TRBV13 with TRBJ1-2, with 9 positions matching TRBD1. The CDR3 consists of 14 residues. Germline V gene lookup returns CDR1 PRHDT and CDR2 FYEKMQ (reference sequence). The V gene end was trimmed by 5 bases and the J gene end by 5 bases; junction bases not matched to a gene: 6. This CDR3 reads CASSRDREEYGYTF. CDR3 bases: TGTGCCAGCAGCCGGGACAGGGAAGAGTATGGCTACACCTTC.

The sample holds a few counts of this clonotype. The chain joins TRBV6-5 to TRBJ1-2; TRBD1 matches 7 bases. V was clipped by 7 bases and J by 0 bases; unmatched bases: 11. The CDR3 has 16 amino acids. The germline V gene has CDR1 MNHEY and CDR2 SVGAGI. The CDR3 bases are TGTGCCAGCACCCTGACAGGGAGGGGTCCTAACTATGGCTACACCTTC. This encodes CASTLTGRGPNYGYTF.

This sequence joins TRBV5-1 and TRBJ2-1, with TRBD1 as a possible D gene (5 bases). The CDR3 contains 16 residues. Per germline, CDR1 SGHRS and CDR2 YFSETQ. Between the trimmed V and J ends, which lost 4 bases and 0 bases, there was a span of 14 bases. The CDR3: CASSVLTVSSYNEQFF. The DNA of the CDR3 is TGCGCCAGCAGCGTTCTGACAGTAAGCTCCTACAATGAGCAGTTCTTC.

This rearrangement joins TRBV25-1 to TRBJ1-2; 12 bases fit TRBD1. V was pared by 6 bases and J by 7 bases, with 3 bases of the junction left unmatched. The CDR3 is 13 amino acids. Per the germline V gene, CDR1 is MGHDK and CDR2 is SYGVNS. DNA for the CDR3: TGTGCCAGCAGGGGACAGGGGGCTTTTGGCTACACCTTC. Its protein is CASRGQGAFGYTF.

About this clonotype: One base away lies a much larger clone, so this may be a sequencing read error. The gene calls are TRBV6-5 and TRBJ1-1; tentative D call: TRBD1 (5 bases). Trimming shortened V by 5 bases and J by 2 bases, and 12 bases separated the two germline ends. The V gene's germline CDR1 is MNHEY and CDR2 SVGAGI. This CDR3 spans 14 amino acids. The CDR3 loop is CASSPGLKNTEAFF. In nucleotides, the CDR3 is TGTGCCAGCAGTCCGGGACTGAAAAACACTGAAGCTTTCTTT.

CDR3 region: CASHGRGTGDTQYF. The CDR3 coding sequence is TGTGCCAGCCATGGCAGGGGGACCGGAGATACGCAGTATTTT. The chain has TRBV12-3 or TRBV12-4 and TRBJ2-3; TRBD1 matches 7 bases. Trimming removed 8 bases from V and 5 bases from J; junction bases left unmatched: 10. This CDR3 spans 14 amino acids.

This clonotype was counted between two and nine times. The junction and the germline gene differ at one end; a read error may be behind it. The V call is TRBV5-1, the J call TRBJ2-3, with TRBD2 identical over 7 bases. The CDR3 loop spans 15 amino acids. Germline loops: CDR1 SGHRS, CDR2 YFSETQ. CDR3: CASSLNGGGTDTQYF. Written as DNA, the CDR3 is TGTGCCAGCAGCCTTAATGGCGGGGGAACGGATACGCAGTATTTT.

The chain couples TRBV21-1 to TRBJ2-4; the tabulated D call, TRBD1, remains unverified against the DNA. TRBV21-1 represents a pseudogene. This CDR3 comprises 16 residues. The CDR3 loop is CASSKERGAAKNIQYF. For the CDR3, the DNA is TGTGCCAGCAGCAAAGAAAGGGGGGCGGCCAAAAACATTCAGTACTTC.

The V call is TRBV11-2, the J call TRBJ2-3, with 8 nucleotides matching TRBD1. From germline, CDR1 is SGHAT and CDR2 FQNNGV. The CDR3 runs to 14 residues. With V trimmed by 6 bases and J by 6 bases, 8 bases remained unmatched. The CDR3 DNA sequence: TGTGCCAGCAGTCAGGGGGCTAGCGTGGATACGCAGTATTTT. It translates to CASSQGASVDTQYF.

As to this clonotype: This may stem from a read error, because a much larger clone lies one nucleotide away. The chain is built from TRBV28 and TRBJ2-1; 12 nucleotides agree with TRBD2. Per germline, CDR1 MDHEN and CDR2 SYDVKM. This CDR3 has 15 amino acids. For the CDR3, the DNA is TGTGCCCGCAGTCCTACTAGCGGGGGGCCCCGTAGGCAGTTCTTC. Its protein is CARSPTSGGPRRQFF.